A selection of T cell receptor beta chains follows, all from one sample in a study of blood T cell repertoires in COVID-19. Method: immunoSEQ multiplex PCR; TCRdb's copy keeps in-frame clones and lacks some. Here the sample spans some 490,000 clones, 75% to 90% being singletons. The sample consisted of PBMCs or T cells enriched from blood (not recorded which). Source of these receptors: a woman in her fifties or sixties who had recovered from COVID-19. Each CDR3 is given with its conserved first and last residue. D genes are given only for firm matches. Rows may omit the clone size; those that give it use once, few, many or a size class.

V gene	clone size	D gene	J gene	CDR3 DNA	CDR3 protein
TRBV9	.	TRBD2	TRBJ2-3	TGTGCCAGCAGCGGACTAGCGGGGGGGCAAGGTACGCAGTATTTT	CASSGLAGGQGTQYF
TRBV2	.	.	TRBJ1-4	TGTGCCAGCAGTCCTATGGGGGGGCCAACTAATGAAAAACTGTTTTTT	CASSPMGGPTNEKLFF
TRBV11-2	.	.	TRBJ2-1	TGTGCCTTGGGGGACTCGCATAACAATGAGCAGTTCTTC	CALGDSHNNEQFF
TRBV5-6	.	.	TRBJ1-5	TGTGCCAGCAGCTTGAGGACAGTTAGCAATCAGCCCCAGCATTTT	CASSLRTVSNQPQHF
TRBV11-2	.	TRBD1	TRBJ2-7	TGTGCCAGCAGTGAAGACAGGGGGTTTTACGAGCAGTACTTC	CASSEDRGFYEQYF
TRBV6-2/TRBV6-3	.	.	TRBJ2-1	TGTGCCAGCAGTTACCGATTTAGGGGGAATGAGCAGTTCTTC	CASSYRFRGNEQFF
TRBV6-6	once	TRBD1	TRBJ2-7	TGTGCCAGCAGTTTACCGGGACAGGGTACGTACGAGCAGTACTTC	CASSLPGQGTYEQYF
TRBV2	.	.	TRBJ2-1	TGTGCCAGCGGCCGTACTAGGAATGAGCAGTTCTTC	CASGRTRNEQFF
TRBV11-3	.	TRBD1	TRBJ1-4	TGTGCCAGCAGTTCCGGGACAGGGAGTGAAAAACTGTTTTTT	CASSSGTGSEKLFF
TRBV11-2	.	.	TRBJ1-1	TGTGCCAGCAGCTTAGGCAGGGGCACCCCGGTGGGGAACACTGAAGCTTTCTTT	CASSLGRGTPVGNTEAFF
TRBV11-3	.	.	TRBJ1-3	TGTGCCAGCAGCTTACGACAGTACTCTGGAAACACCATATATTTT	CASSLRQYSGNTIYF
TRBV27	.	.	TRBJ1-6	TGTGCCAGCAGCCCGTACGGGGGGCACTCACCCCTCCACTTT	CASSPYGGHSPLHF
TRBV19	once	TRBD1	TRBJ1-6	TGTGCCAGTAGTATACAGGGGGGATCACCCCTCCACTTT	CASSIQGGSPLHF
TRBV5-1	.	.	TRBJ2-2	TGCGCCAGCTGCCTTTTACAGGGAAACACCGGGGAGCTGTTTTTT	CASCLLQGNTGELFF
TRBV30	once	.	TRBJ1-4	TGTGCCTGGAGTGTACTGAATGAAAAACTGTTTTTT	CAWSVLNEKLFF
TRBV9	once	.	TRBJ1-2	TGTGCCAGCAGCACCCCTGGTCTCGACTCTAACTATGGCTACACCTTC	CASSTPGLDSNYGYTF
TRBV7-2	.	TRBD1	TRBJ1-2	TGTGCCAGCAGCTTTTTCGGGACAGGGTGGGGCTACACCTTC	CASSFFGTGWGYTF
TRBV29-1	.	.	TRBJ1-2	TGCAGCGTTCGTACAGATGCCATCTATGGCTACACCTTC	CSVRTDAIYGYTF
TRBV19	.	TRBD1	TRBJ2-7	TGTGCCAGTAGTACTACGGGACAGGGGGCTCACGAGCAGTACTTC	CASSTTGQGAHEQYF